These 11 T cell receptor beta chains share one sample of origin, sequenced in a study of metastatic and nonmetastatic thyroid tumors. Ahead of thyroid surgery, no patient had received treatment of any kind. With MiXCR, TCRdb called clones anew from the PCR reads. Of under 50,000 clones in the sample, 22% were seen once. Material: blood. These receptors came from a male donor with papillary thyroid cancer or a benign thyroid nodule (not recorded which). Some clones in this sample may be carry-over from other donors' samples.

This clone occurred many times. The chain employs TRBV6-1 and TRBJ2-3, with D perhaps given as TRBD1 or TRBD2 (6 bases each). The V gene's germline CDR1 is MNHNS and CDR2 SASEGT. Trimming stripped 3 bases from V and 1 base from J, with 17 bases between. CDR3 size: 17 residues. In DNA, the CDR3 is TGTGCCAGCAGTGAGGAGGGGGACTTCGCCGGCACAGATACGCAGTATTTT. It yields the protein CASSEEGDFAGTDTQYF.

This clone came up many times. The genes are TRBV7-2 and TRBJ2-3, with 9 nucleotides matching TRBD2. In germline, CDR1 is SGHTA, CDR2 FQGNSA. J was trimmed by 2 bases and V by 5 bases; bases with no gene match: 11. There are 17 residues in the CDR3. The CDR3 region is CASSRRGSGGDTDTQYF. The CDR3 DNA reads as TGTGCCAGCAGCCGCCGCGGTAGCGGGGGAGACACAGATACGCAGTATTTT. Full variable domain (missing parts from reference TRBV7-2 and TRBJ2-3): GAGVSQSPSNKVTEKGKDVELRCDPISGHTALYWYRQSLGQGLEFLIYFQGNSAPDKSGLPSDRFSAERTGGSVSTLTIQRTQQEDSAVYLCASSRRGSGGDTDTQYFGPGTRLTVL.

At least ten counts were recorded for this clone. The chain combines TRBV5-1 with TRBJ2-1; D remains ambiguous. This CDR3 has 15 amino acids. Germline V gives CDR1 SGHRS, CDR2 YFSETQ. With 0 bases removed from V and 0 bases from J, the gap between germline ends came to 7 bases. Written as DNA, the CDR3 is TGCGCCAGCAGCTTGGACCTGAACTCCTACAATGAGCAGTTCTTC. It yields the protein CASSLDLNSYNEQFF.

This clone appeared many times. The chain employs TRBV18 and TRBJ1-4; D unclear. Deletions cut 2 bases from V and 0 bases from J, with 10 bases between. The length of the CDR3 is 16 residues. Germline V CDR1 and CDR2: KGHSH, LQKENI. CDR3 bases: TGTGCCAGCTCACCAGGCGGGATTTCAACTAATGAAAAACTGTTTTTT. Amino acid sequence: CASSPGGISTNEKLFF.

This clone appeared many times. This chain joins TRBV29-1 and TRBJ2-6, with D hard to call. V lost 7 bases and J 0 bases, leaving 7 bases between the germline ends. Looked up from germline, CDR1 is SQVTM and CDR2 is ANQGSEA. The CDR3 is made up of 13 amino acids. The CDR3 here is CSAGRSGANVLTF. The CDR3 DNA sequence: TGCAGCGCTGGCCGCTCTGGGGCCAACGTCCTGACTTTC.

This clone was detected ten times or more. The chain employs TRBV25-1 and TRBJ2-2, with D tentatively TRBD2 (6 bases). Germline assignment: CDR1 MGHDK and CDR2 SYGVNS. Deletions cut 0 bases from V and 4 bases from J, with 6 bases between. The CDR3 is 14 amino acids. The CDR3 protein is CASSEYGSTGELFF. The DNA for the CDR3 is TGTGCCAGCAGTGAATACGGGAGCACCGGGGAGCTGTTTTTT.

This chain uses TRBV3-1 with TRBJ1-2; D is undetermined. V was shortened by 0 bases and J by 5 bases, with 7 bases between the two germline ends. This CDR3 spans 13 amino acids. Germline CDR1 reads LGHDT; CDR2 reads YNNKEL (reference sequence). DNA for the CDR3: TGTGCCAGCAGCCAAGAACGGGGTTATGGCTACACCTTC. This translates into CASSQERGYGYTF.

This clone was detected only a few times. The CDR3 spells CATSRGQGGANVLTF. The DNA of the CDR3 is TGTGCCACCAGCAGAGGACAGGGTGGGGCCAACGTCCTGACTTTC. The chain recombines TRBV15 with TRBJ2-6; 7 bases map to TRBD1. CDR3 size: 15 residues. J was trimmed by 3 bases and V by 1 base; bases with no gene match: 0. The germline V gene encodes CDR1 LNHNV and CDR2 YYDKDF (reference sequence).

The chain links TRBV18 to TRBJ2-1; D unresolved. The V end lost 5 bases, the J end lost 10 bases, and 9 bases lay between the germline ends. CDR3 length: 11 residues. From germline, CDR1 is KGHSH and CDR2 LQKENI. CDR3 nucleotide sequence: TGTGCCAGCTCAGCCGAGAGGGAGCAGTTCTTC. This translates into CASSAEREQFF.

This clone was counted between two and nine times. This chain links TRBV11-3 with TRBJ1-4; D is ambiguous. Germline V CDR1 and CDR2: SGHNT, YENEEA. The CDR3 spans 14 residues. V lost 4 bases, J lost 5 bases, and 11 bases lay in between. The CDR3: CASSSATENEKLFF. The CDR3 DNA is TGTGCCAGCAGCTCCGCGACCGAAAATGAAAAACTGTTTTTT.

This clone was seen repeatedly, ten times or more. The V gene is TRBV6-1, the J gene TRBJ2-6; D is ambiguous. The V end lost 5 bases, the J end lost 1 base, and 6 bases lay between the germline ends. CDR3 length: 14 residues. Germline CDR1 and CDR2: MNHNS and SASEGT. This CDR3 is CASSLDSGANVLTF. CDR3 nucleotides: TGTGCCAGCAGTCTGGATTCTGGGGCCAACGTCCTGACTTTC.